One sample yielded the 8 T cell receptor beta chains listed below, sequenced in a study of blood T cell repertoires in COVID-19 (dated by TCRdb to 2020 to 2022). Library preparation used the immunoSEQ multiplex PCR assay. Here the immuneACCESS table is served through TCRdb, limited to in-frame sequences with V and J called. Missing clones are a known gap in these copies; in checked studies unresolved V genes cover under half, and the rest lacks a known reason. The sample yields about 300,000 clones; roughly nine tenths were counted once. Approximately 5.4% of the sample is held by the ten biggest clonotypes. Sequencing used PBMCs or T cells enriched from blood (not recorded which). These receptors all come from a woman in her twenties or thirties who had recovered from COVID-19.

The chain uses TRBV6-5 and TRBJ1-2; D gene unclear. The CDR3 totals 13 residues. Germline CDR1 is MNHEY and CDR2 is SVGAGI. Trimming shortened V by 6 bases and J by 8 bases, and 16 bases separated the two germline ends. The CDR3 region has the DNA TGTGCCAGCAGCTGGAGAGCGGATCGGGGCTACACCTTC. It specifies CASSWRADRGYTF.

CDR3 DNA sequence: TGTGCCAGCAGCTCCGCCCGCGTGATGGCGGGGGGCTACAATGAGCAGTTCTTC. Translating it yields CASSSARVMAGGYNEQFF. The chain is built from TRBV7-8 and TRBJ2-1; 8 positions match TRBD2. The CDR3 sequence is 18 residues long. V was clipped by 4 bases and J by 3 bases; unmatched bases: 14. CDR1 and CDR2 from the germline V gene are SGHVS and FQNEAQ.

This chain uses TRBV9 with TRBJ1-1; D is possibly TRBD1 (5 bases). The CDR3 extends over 15 amino acids. Germline V lookup: CDR1 SGDLS, CDR2 YYNGEE. V was pared by 0 bases and J by 0 bases, with 9 bases between. The CDR3 loop is CASSVGAGMNTEAFF. DNA for the CDR3: TGTGCCAGCAGCGTAGGGGCAGGGATGAACACTGAAGCTTTCTTT.

CDR3 DNA: TGTGCCAGCAGCGCACGAACGACTAGCGGGGGCTTGCTGGAGCAGTACTTC. It yields the protein CASSARTTSGGLLEQYF. The rearrangement uses TRBV7-9 and TRBJ2-7; 12 positions match TRBD2. V shed 5 bases and J 7 bases; nucleotides not matched to a gene: 15. This CDR3 comprises 17 residues. CDR1 and CDR2 (germline): SEHNR, FQNEAQ (reference sequence).

This clone has just a few counts. DNA of the CDR3: TGTGCCTGGAGTACAGGGTATGGCTACACCTTC. It yields the protein CAWSTGYGYTF. The chain combines TRBV30 with TRBJ1-2; a possible D gene is TRBD1 (6 bases). Germline V gene sequence: CDR1 GTSNPN, CDR2 SVGIG (reference sequence). This CDR3 has 11 residues. The V gene lost 2 bases and the J gene lost 5 bases, with 6 bases spanning the gap.

This rearrangement joins TRBV4-2 to TRBJ1-1, with 9 positions matching TRBD1. CDR1 is LGHNA and CDR2 is YNFKEQ in the germline V gene. V lost 3 bases to trimming and J lost 1 base; unmatched junction nucleotides: 3. The CDR3 runs 15 residues. The CDR3 is CASSQGQGGNTEAFF. The CDR3 DNA sequence: TGTGCCAGCAGCCAGGGACAGGGTGGGAACACTGAAGCTTTCTTT.

The rearrangement links TRBV7-9 to TRBJ1-2; TRBD1 matches at 9 bases. This CDR3 has 15 residues. J was trimmed by 1 base and V by 2 bases; bases with no gene match: 2. Germline V CDR1 and CDR2: SEHNR, FQNEAQ (reference sequence). The chain's CDR3 is CASSLRDRDNYGYTF. The CDR3 nucleotides are TGTGCCAGCAGCTTACGGGACAGGGATAACTATGGCTACACCTTC.

This chain connects TRBV7-6 to TRBJ1-2, with TRBD1 identical over 10 bases. The germline CDR1 and CDR2 sequences are SGHVS and FNYEAQ. The CDR3 contains 13 residues. Trimming at V came to 5 bases and at J to 6 bases, leaving 3 bases not matched to a gene. Here the CDR3 reads CASSRQGADGYTF. Here the CDR3 DNA reads TGTGCCAGCAGCCGACAGGGGGCTGATGGCTACACCTTC.